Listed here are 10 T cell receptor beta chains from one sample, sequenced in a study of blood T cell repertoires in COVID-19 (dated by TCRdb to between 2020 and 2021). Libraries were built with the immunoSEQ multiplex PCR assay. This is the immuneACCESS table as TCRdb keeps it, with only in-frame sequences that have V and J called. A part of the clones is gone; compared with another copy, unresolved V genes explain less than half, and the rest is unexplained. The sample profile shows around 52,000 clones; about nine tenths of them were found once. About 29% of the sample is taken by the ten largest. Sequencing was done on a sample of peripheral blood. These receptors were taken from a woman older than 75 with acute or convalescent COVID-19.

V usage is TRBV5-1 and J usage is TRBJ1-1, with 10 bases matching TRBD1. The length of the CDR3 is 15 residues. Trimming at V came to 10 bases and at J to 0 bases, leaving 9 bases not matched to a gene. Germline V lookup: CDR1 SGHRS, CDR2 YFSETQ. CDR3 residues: CASHQGQGMNTEAFF. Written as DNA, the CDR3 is TGCGCCTCCCACCAGGGACAGGGGATGAACACTGAAGCTTTCTTT.

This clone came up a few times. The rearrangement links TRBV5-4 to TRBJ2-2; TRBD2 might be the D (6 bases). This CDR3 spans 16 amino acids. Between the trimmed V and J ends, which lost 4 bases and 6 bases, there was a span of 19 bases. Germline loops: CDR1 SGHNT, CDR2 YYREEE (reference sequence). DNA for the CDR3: TGTGCCAGCAGCCCAAGTGGGGGGTTTGATGCCGGGGAGCTGTTTTTT. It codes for CASSPSGGFDAGELFF.

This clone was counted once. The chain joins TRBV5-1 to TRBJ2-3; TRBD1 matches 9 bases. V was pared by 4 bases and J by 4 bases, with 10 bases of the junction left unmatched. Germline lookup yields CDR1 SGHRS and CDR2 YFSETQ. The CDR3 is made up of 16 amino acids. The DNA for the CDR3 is TGCGCCAGCAGCCCGAGGACAGGGGAGGGCTCAGATACGCAGTATTTT. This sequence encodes CASSPRTGEGSDTQYF. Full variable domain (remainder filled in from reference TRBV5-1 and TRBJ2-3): KAGVTQTPRYLIKTRGQQVTLSCSPISGHRSVSWYQQTPGQGLQFLFEYFSETQRNKGNFPGRFSGRQFSNSRSEMNVSTLELGDSALYLCASSPRTGEGSDTQYFGPGTRLTVL.

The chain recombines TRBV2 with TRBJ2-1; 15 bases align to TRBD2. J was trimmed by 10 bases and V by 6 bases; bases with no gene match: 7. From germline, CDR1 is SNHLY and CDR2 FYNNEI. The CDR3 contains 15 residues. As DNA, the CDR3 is TGTGCCAGCAGAGCCGGACTAGCGGGGGGGGACGAGCAGTTCTTC. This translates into CASRAGLAGGDEQFF.

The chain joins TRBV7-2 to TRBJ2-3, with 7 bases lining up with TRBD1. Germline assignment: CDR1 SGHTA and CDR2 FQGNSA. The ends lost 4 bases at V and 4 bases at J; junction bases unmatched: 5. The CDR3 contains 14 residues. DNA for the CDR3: TGTGCCAGCAGCTCGACAGGGTGGGCAGATACGCAGTATTTT. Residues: CASSSTGWADTQYF. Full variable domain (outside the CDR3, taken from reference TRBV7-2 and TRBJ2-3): GAGVSQSPSNKVTEKGKDVELRCDPISGHTALYWYRQSLGQGLEFLIYFQGNSAPDKSGLPSDRFSAERTGGSVSTLTIQRTQQEDSAVYLCASSSTGWADTQYFGPGTRLTVL.

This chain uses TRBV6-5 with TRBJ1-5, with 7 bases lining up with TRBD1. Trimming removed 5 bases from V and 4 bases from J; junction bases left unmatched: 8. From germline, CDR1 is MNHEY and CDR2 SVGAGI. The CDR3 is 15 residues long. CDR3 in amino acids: CASSLDRVGNQPQHF. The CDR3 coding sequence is TGTGCCAGCAGTCTCGACAGGGTAGGAAATCAGCCCCAGCATTTT.

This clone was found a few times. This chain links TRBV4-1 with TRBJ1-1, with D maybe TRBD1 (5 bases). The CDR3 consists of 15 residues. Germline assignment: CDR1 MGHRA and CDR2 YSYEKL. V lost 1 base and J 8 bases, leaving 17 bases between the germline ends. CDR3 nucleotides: TGCGCCAGCAGCCAAGTGAAAGGGGTCGAACCGGAAGCTTTCTTT. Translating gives CASSQVKGVEPEAFF.

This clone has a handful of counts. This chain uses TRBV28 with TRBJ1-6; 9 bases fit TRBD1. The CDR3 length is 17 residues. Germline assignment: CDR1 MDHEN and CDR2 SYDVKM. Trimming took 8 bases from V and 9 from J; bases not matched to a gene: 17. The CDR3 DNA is TGTGCCAGCGATGAATTGAAAGCGGGACAGGGTTTTTCACCCCTCCACTTT. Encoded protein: CASDELKAGQGFSPLHF.

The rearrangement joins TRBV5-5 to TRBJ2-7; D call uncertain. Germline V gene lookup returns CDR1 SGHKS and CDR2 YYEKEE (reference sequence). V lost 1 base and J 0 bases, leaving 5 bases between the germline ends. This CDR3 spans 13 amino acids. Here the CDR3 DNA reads TGTGCCAGCAGCTTGCGTAACTCCTACGAGCAGTACTTC. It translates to CASSLRNSYEQYF.

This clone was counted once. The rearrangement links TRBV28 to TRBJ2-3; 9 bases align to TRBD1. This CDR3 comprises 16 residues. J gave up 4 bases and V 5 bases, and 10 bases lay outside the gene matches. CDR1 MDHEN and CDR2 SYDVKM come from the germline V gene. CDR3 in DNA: TGTGCCAGCAGTACTAACAGGGACAGGGTGCCAGATACGCAGTATTTT. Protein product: CASSTNRDRVPDTQYF. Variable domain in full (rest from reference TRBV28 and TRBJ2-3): DVKVTQSSRYLVKRTGEKVFLECVQDMDHENMFWYRQDPGLGLRLIYFSYDVKMKEKGDIPEGYSVSREKKERFSLILESASTNQTSMYLCASSTNRDRVPDTQYFGPGTRLTVL.